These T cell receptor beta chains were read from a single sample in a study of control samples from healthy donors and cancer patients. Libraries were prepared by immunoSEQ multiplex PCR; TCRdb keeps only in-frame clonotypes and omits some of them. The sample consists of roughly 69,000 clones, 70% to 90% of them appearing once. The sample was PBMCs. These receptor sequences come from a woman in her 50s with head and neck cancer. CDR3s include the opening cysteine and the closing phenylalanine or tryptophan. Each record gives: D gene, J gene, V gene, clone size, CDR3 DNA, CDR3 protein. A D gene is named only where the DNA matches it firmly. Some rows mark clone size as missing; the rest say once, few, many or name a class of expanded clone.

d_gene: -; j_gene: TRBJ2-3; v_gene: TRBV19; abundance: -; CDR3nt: TGTGCCAGTAGAGCCTGGGTGGCAGGGGGGACAGATACGCAGTATTTT; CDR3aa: CASRAWVAGGTDTQYF
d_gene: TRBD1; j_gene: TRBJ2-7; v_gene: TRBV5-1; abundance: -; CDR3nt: TGCGCCAGCAGCTCGGACAGGGTCCCCTACGAGCAGTACTTC; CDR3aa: CASSSDRVPYEQYF
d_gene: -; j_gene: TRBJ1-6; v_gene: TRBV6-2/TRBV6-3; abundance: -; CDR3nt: TGTGCCAGCAGTTACGGTCCAGACTCCTATAATTCACCCCTCCACTTT; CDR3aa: CASSYGPDSYNSPLHF
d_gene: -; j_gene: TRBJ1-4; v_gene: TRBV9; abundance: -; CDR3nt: TGTGCCAGCAGCCTAGACGGAGGACAAAAACTGTTTTTT; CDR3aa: CASSLDGGQKLFF
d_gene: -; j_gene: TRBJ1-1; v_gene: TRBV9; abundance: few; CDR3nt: TGTGCCAGCAGCGTTGGAACCTCCGTAGAAGCTTTCTTT; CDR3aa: CASSVGTSVEAFF
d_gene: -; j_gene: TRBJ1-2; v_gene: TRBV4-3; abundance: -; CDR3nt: TGCGCCAGCAGCCAAGCCGTGACATATGGCTACACCTTC; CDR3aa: CASSQAVTYGYTF
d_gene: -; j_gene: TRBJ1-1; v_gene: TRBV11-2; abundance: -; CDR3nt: TGTGCCAGCAGCCCTAGGGTGACTGAAGCTTTCTTT; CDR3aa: CASSPRVTEAFF
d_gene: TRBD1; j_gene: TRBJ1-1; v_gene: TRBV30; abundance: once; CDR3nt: TGTGCCTGGAGTGGGGACAGGGAAGAAGCTTTCTTT; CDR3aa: CAWSGDREEAFF
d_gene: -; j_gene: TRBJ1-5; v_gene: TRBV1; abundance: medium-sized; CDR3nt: TGCACCAGCAGCCACCGGACACATTATAGCAATCAGCCCCAGCATTTT; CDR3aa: CTSSHRTHYSNQPQHF
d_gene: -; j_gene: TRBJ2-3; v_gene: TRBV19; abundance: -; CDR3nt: TGTGCCAGCCTTTGGGGGAATACGCAGTATTTT; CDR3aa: CASLWGNTQYF
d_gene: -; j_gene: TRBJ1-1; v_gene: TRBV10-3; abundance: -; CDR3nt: TGTGCCATCAGTAAGAATTCGGGCAGCAACACTGAAGCTTTCTTT; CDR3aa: CAISKNSGSNTEAFF
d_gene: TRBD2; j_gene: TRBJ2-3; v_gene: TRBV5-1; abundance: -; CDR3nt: TGCGCCAGCAGCTTCGATAGCGGGTCCGGGGGTACGCAGTATTTT; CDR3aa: CASSFDSGSGGTQYF
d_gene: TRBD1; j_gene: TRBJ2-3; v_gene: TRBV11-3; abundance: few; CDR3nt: TGTGCCAGCAGCATCCGACAGGGGTCACCCGGCACAGATACGCAGTATTTT; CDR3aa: CASSIRQGSPGTDTQYF
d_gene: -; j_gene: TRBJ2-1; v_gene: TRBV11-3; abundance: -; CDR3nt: TGTGCCAGCAGCTTAGCCGTCGGGAATGAGCAGTTCTTC; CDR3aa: CASSLAVGNEQFF
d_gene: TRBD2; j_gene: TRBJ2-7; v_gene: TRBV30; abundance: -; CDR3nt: TGTGCCTCGGGGGGACGGGTTGCGTCCTACGAGCAGTACTTC; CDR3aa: CASGGRVASYEQYF
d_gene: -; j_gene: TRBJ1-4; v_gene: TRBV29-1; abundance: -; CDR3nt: TGCAGCGCTGGACAGCTCTCAGAAAAACTGTTTTTT; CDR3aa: CSAGQLSEKLFF
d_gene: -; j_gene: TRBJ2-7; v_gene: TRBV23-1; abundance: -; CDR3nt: TGCGCCAGCAGTCAGGGGGGAGGCCTTAACTACGAGCAGTACTTC; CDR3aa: CASSQGGGLNYEQYF
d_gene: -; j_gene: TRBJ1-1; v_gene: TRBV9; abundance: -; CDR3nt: TGTGCCAGCAGCGTATCGGTCTTTGACGATGAAGCTTTCTTT; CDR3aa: CASSVSVFDDEAFF
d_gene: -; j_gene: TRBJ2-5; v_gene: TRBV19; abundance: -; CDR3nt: TGTGCCAGTAGTGTCACAGGGTATAAGGAGACCCAGTACTTC; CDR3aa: CASSVTGYKETQYF
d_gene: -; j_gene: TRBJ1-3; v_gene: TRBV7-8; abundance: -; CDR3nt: TGTGCCAGCAGCCTTCAGGGTTTCTCTGGAAACACCATATATTTT; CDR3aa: CASSLQGFSGNTIYF
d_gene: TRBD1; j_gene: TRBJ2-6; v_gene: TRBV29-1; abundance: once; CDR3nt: TGCAGCGTTAGGGACAGGGCTGGGGCCAACGTCCTGACTTTC; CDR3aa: CSVRDRAGANVLTF
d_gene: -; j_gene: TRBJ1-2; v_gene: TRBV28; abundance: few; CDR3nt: TGTGCCAGCAGCCCACAGATCGGGGGCGCCGGGTATGGCTACACCTTC; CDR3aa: CASSPQIGGAGYGYTF
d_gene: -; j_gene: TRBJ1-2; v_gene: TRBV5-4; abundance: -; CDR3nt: TGTGCCAGCAGCTCTGCCCCCGGTACTAACTATGGCTACACCTTC; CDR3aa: CASSSAPGTNYGYTF
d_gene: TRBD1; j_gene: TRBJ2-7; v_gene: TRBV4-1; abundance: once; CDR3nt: TGCGCCAGCAGCCAAGGAGGGACAGGGTACTACGAGCAGTACTTC; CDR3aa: CASSQGGTGYYEQYF
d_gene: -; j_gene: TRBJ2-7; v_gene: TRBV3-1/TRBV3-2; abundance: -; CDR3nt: TGTGCCAGCAGCCTTCAAGGGGAGCAGTACTTC; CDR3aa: CASSLQGEQYF
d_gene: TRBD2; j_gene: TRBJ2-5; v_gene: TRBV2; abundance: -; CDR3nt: TGTGCCAGCAGAGAGACTAGCGGGAGCCAAGAGACCCAGTACTTC; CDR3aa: CASRETSGSQETQYF
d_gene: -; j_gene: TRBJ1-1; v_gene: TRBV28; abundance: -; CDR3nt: TGTGCCAGCAGTCCCACCCGCGGCCAGAACACTGAAGCTTTCTTT; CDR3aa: CASSPTRGQNTEAFF
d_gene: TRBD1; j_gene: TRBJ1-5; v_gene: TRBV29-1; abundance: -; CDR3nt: TGCAGCGTTGCAGGACAGGGGGCTTCCCAGCCCCAGCATTTT; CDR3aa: CSVAGQGASQPQHF